These 5 T cell receptor beta chains were all obtained from the same sample, sequenced in a study of cytomegalovirus exposure and HLA in healthy donors. The PCR used 60 Vbeta and 13 Jbeta primers. Produced via immunoSEQ multiplex PCR; TCRdb's table is partial and in-frame only. The sample lists 100,000 to 150,000 clones, 80% to 90% occurring once. Specimen: PBMCs. The receptors stem from a woman aged 40 to 55 in good health and CMV-seropositive.

For this clone: Because it lacks the conserved phenylalanine or tryptophan at the end, this CDR3 is likely a read error. Because the CDR3's place on the DNA is in doubt, the DNA is left out and the CDR3 is given as listed by TCRdb. The chain is built from TRBV11-2 and TRBJ2-3; the listed D gene, TRBD2, was not tested against the DNA. Inclusive of both ends, the CDR3 amounts to 10 amino acids. In germline, CDR1 is SGHAT, CDR2 FQNNGV. This CDR3 is CASSLGQRET.

The J gene is TRBJ1-2, the V gene TRBV29-1; 9 positions match TRBD1. The CDR3 totals 12 residues. From germline, CDR1 is SQVTM and CDR2 ANQGSEA. J was trimmed by 6 bases and V by 5 bases; bases with no gene match: 4. The CDR3 coding sequence is TGCAGCGTTTCGGGACAGGGAAATGGCTACACCTTC. This sequence encodes CSVSGQGNGYTF.

The V gene is TRBV7-8, the J gene TRBJ2-5; perhaps TRBD2 as D (6 bases). V was trimmed by 6 bases and J by 4 bases, leaving 18 bases between them. From germline, CDR1 is SGHVS and CDR2 FQNEAQ. The CDR3 length is 15 residues. The CDR3 sequence is CASRTGGAGPETQYF. The CDR3 nucleotides are TGTGCCAGCAGGACTGGAGGGGCGGGACCAGAGACCCAGTACTTC.

The rearrangement uses TRBV9 and TRBJ1-2; a possible D gene is TRBD1 (6 bases). V gave up 0 bases and J gave up 5 bases, with 17 bases separating them. Germline loops: CDR1 SGDLS, CDR2 YYNGEE. This CDR3 has 16 residues. Written as DNA, the CDR3 is TGTGCCAGCAGCGTAGCCCGAACCTACAGGGATTATGGCTACACCTTC. Amino acid sequence: CASSVARTYRDYGYTF.

J is TRBJ2-7 and V is TRBV28; 8 bases are shared with TRBD1. The trim removed 5 bases at V and 6 bases at J, leaving 6 bases unmatched. This CDR3 has 13 residues. CDR1 and CDR2 (germline): MDHEN, SYDVKM. The CDR3 loop reads CASSLGTGSEQYF. The DNA for the CDR3 is TGTGCCAGCAGTCTTGGGACAGGTAGCGAGCAGTACTTC.